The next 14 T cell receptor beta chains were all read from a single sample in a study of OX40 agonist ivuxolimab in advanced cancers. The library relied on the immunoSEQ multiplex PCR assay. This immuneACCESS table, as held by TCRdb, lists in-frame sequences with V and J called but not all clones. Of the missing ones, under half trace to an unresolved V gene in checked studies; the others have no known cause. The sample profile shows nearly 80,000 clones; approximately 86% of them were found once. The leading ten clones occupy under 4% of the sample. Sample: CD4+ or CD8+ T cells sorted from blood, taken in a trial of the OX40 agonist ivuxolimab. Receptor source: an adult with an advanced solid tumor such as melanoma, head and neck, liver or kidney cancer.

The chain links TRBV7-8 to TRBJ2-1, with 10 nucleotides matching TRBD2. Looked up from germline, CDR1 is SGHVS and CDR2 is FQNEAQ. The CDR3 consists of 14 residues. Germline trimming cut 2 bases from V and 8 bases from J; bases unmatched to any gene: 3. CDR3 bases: TGTGCCAGCAGCTTACTAGCGGGAGACGATGAGCAGTTCTTC. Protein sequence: CASSLLAGDDEQFF.

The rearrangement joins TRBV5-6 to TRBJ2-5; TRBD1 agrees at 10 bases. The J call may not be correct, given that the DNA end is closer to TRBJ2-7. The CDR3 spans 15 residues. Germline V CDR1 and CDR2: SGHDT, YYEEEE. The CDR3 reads CASSLRGQGSYEQYF. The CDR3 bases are TGTGCCAGCAGCTTGAGGGGACAGGGGAGTTACGAGCAGTACTTC.

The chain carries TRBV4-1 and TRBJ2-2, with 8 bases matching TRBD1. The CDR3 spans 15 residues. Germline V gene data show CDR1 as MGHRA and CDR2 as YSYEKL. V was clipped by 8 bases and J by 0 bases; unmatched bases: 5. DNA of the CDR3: TGCGCCAGCCCCCCGGGACAGGCGAACACCGGGGAGCTGTTTTTT. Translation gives CASPPGQANTGELFF.

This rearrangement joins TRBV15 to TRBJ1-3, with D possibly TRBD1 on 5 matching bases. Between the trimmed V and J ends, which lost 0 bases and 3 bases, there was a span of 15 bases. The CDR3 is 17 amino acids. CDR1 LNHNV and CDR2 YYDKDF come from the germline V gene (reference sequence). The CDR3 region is CATSRDGAGRSGNTIYF. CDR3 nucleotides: TGTGCCACCAGCAGAGATGGAGCAGGGAGGAGTGGAAACACCATATATTTT.

CDR3 bases: TGTGCCAGCAGTCCTACAGGGGCGCTGTATCAGCCCCAGCATTTT. Its translation is CASSPTGALYQPQHF. The V gene is TRBV28, the J gene TRBJ1-5; 7 bases map to TRBD1. The CDR3 covers 15 residues. Germline CDR1 is MDHEN and CDR2 is SYDVKM. V trimming: 5 bases; J trimming: 5 bases; junction bases outside the gene matches: 9.

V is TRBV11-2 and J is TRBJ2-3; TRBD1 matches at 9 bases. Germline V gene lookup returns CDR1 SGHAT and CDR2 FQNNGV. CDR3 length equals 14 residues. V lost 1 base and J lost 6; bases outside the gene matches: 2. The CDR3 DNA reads TGTGCCAGCAGCTTAGGGACAGGGGATGATACGCAGTATTTT. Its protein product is CASSLGTGDDTQYF.

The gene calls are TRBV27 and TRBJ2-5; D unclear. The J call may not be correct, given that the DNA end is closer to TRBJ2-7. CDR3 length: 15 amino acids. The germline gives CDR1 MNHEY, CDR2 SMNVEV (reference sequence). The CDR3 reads CASSLSWGNSYEQYF. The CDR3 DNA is TGTGCCAGCAGTTTATCTTGGGGAAACTCCTACGAGCAGTACTTC.

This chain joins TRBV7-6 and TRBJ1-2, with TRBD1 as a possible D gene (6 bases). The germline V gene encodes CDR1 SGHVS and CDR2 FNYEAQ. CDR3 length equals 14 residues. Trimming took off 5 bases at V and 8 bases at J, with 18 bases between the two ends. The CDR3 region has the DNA TGTGCCAGCAGCCCTGGACAGCTCACGGGGGGCTACACCTTC. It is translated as CASSPGQLTGGYTF.

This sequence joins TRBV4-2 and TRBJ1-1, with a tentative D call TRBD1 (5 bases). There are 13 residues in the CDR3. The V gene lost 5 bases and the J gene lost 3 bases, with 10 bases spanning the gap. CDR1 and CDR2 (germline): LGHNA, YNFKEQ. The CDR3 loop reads CASSGGGYTEAFF. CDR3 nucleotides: TGTGCCAGCAGCGGGGGGGGGTACACTGAAGCTTTCTTT.

The CDR3 sequence: CSVDYNEQFF. In DNA form, the CDR3 reads TGCAGCGTTGATTACAATGAGCAGTTCTTC. J is TRBJ2-1 and V is TRBV29-1; D remains unclear. V lost 3 bases and J lost 4, with 1 base in between. The CDR3 has 10 residues. Germline CDR1 is SQVTM and CDR2 is ANQGSEA.

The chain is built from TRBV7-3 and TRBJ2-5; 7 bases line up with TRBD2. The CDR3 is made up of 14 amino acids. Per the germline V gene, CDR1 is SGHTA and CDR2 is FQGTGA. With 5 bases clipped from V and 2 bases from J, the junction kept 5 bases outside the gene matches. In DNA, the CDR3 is TGTGCCAGCAGCCCGGTCGGGGGGCAAGAGACCCAGTACTTC. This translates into CASSPVGGQETQYF.

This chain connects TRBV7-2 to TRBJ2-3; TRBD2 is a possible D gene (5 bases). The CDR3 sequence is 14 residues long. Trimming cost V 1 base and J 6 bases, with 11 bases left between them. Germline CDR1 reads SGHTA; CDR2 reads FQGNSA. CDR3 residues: CASSLGSRRDTQYF. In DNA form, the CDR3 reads TGTGCCAGCAGCTTAGGTTCGAGGAGGGATACGCAGTATTTT.

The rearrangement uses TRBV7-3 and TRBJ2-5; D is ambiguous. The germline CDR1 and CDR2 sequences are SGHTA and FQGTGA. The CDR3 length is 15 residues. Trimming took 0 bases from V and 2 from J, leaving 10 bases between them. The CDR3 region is CASSLTPRAQETQYF. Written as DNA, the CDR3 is TGTGCCAGCAGCTTAACGCCTCGGGCGCAAGAGACCCAGTACTTC.

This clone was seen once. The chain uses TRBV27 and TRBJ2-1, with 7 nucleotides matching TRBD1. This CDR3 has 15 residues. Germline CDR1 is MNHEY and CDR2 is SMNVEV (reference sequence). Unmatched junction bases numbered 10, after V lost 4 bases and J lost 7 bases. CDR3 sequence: CASSSTAGTANEQFF. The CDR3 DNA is TGTGCCAGCAGTTCCACCGCCGGGACAGCAAATGAGCAGTTCTTC.